These 32 T cell receptor beta chains were all obtained from the same sample, sequenced in a study of regulatory T cells in long-lasting Graves disease (dated by TCRdb to the early 2020s). Receptors were amplified or captured by multiplex PCR. The sequencer was an Illumina HiSeq 4000. TCR beta libraries were built with iRepertoire HTBI primers and Arm-PCR amplification of CDR3 regions. TCRdb applied fastp at Q25 and MiXCR to the public reads, then kept only in-frame beta chains. Identical CDR3 protein sequences are pooled into one entry, listed with their most common genes and DNA. In this sample the table shows approximately 400,000 distinct CDR3 sequences, more than 13% of which occur a single time. 16% of the sample is taken by the ten largest. The meaning of the sample's time point label: newly diagnosed GD, antithyroid drugs for less than 3 months. For both TCR sequencing and RNA sequencing, RNA was extracted from PBMCs using TRIzol.

These same records also appear under a second study, on T cells in Graves' hyperthyroidism and ophthalmopathy.

The sample in question was peripheral blood mononuclear cells (PBMCs), obtained at new diagnosis, from a patient treated with antithyroid drugs. These receptors all come from a woman in her 30s with Graves disease. Donor details come from another sample of the same person, matched by shared clones.

The rearrangement uses TRBV10-3 and TRBJ1-5; 9 bases are a match to TRBD1. The CDR3 sequence is 13 residues long. The germline V gene has CDR1 ENHRY and CDR2 SYGVKD. Unmatched junction bases numbered 2, after V lost 4 bases and J lost 7 bases. CDR3 amino acids: CAISAGQGQPQHF. CDR3 nucleotide sequence: TGTGCCATCAGTGCGGGACAGGGCCAGCCCCAGCATTTT.

This clonotype appeared many times. The rearrangement uses TRBV30 and TRBJ2-1, with 8 bases fitting TRBD2. The J segment lost 5 bases and the V segment lost 1 base, leaving 10 bases of the junction unmatched. Looked up from germline, CDR1 is GTSNPN and CDR2 is SVGIG (reference sequence). The CDR3 runs to 16 residues. Written as DNA, the CDR3 is TGTGCCTGGAGTGAAGGAAGGGTACTAGCGGACAATGAGCAGTTCTTC. This codes for CAWSEGRVLADNEQFF. Filled out from reference TRBV30 and TRBJ2-1, the complete variable domain reads SQTIHQWPATLVQPVGSPLSLECTVEGTSNPNLYWYRQAAGRGLQLLFYSVGIGQISSEVPQNLSASRPQDRQFILSSKKLLLSDSGFYLCAWSEGRVLADNEQFFGPGTRLTVL.

The chain has TRBV20-1 and TRBJ2-3; possibly TRBD1 for D (6 bases). Deletions cut 0 bases from V and 4 bases from J, with 8 bases between. Germline loops: CDR1 DFQATT, CDR2 SNEGSKA (reference sequence). There are 13 residues in the CDR3. This chain's CDR3 is CSARDTGSDTQYF. CDR3 nucleotide sequence: TGCAGTGCTAGAGATACAGGGTCAGATACGCAGTATTTT.

The sample holds many counts of this clonotype. The chain has TRBV6-1 and TRBJ1-5; D ambiguous. The CDR3 length is 15 residues. Trimming stripped 8 bases from V and 0 bases from J, with 14 bases between. Per the germline V gene, CDR1 is MNHNS and CDR2 is SASEGT. The CDR3 nucleotides read TGTGCCAGCGGGATTAGGTGGGGTAGCAATCAGCCCCAGCATTTT. As protein: CASGIRWGSNQPQHF.

This clonotype was detected ten times or more. The chain recombines TRBV6-2 or TRBV6-3 with TRBJ1-5, with 8 bases lining up with TRBD1. Trimming cost V 5 bases and J 0 bases; bases outside gene matches: 3. The CDR3 is 15 amino acids. Germline-derived CDR1 and CDR2 are MNHEY and SVGEGT. The CDR3 protein is CASSLTGGSNQPQHF. The CDR3 DNA is TGTGCCAGCAGTCTAACAGGGGGTAGCAATCAGCCCCAGCATTTT.

This clonotype was counted between two and nine times. The chain recombines TRBV7-9 with TRBJ2-2; D is unclear. This CDR3 comprises 13 residues. Trimming stripped 2 bases from V and 9 bases from J, with 10 bases between. Germline CDR1 and CDR2: SEHNR and FQNEAQ (reference sequence). CDR3 in amino acids: CASSLSEIRELFF. The CDR3 bases are TGTGCCAGCAGCTTATCGGAAATCCGGGAGCTGTTTTTT.

The V call is TRBV29-1, the J call TRBJ2-7, with TRBD2 matching over 8 bases. This CDR3 has 15 amino acids. Germline assignment: CDR1 SQVTM and CDR2 ANQGSEA. V trimming: 2 bases; J trimming: 1 base; junction bases outside the gene matches: 7. The CDR3 DNA follows: TGCAGCGTTGAACGGGCGTCGGGGGGGTCCTACGAGCAGTACTTC. Translating it yields CSVERASGGSYEQYF.

There are many counts of this clonotype. V is TRBV18 and J is TRBJ2-5; D perhaps matches TRBD1 (6 bases). Germline V gives CDR1 KGHSH, CDR2 LQKENI. Trimming left V 0 bases short and J 5 bases short, with 13 bases between. The CDR3 has 15 amino acids. The CDR3 loop reads CASSPPLQGGETQYF. The CDR3 coding sequence is TGTGCCAGCTCACCACCGCTACAGGGTGGGGAGACCCAGTACTTC.

This clonotype occurred many times. CDR3 DNA sequence: TGTGCCAGCAGCCAAGGGCTAGCGGCCAATGAGCAGTTCTTC. This sequence encodes CASSQGLAANEQFF. J is TRBJ2-1 and V is TRBV3-1; 7 bases are a match to TRBD2. V was pared by 1 base and J by 6 bases, with 3 bases of the junction left unmatched. This CDR3 is 14 amino acids long. CDR1 and CDR2 (germline): LGHDT, YNNKEL (reference sequence).

This clonotype was counted a few times. The CDR3 DNA reads TGCGCCAGCAGCCTATTACCGGACAGCTTTACCGAGCAGTACTTC. It encodes CASSLLPDSFTEQYF. The V and J genes are TRBV4-1 and TRBJ2-7; D is perhaps TRBD1 (6 bases). V was pared by 4 bases and J by 6 bases, with 19 bases between. Germline CDR1 and CDR2: MGHRA and YSYEKL. The CDR3 contains 15 residues.

This clonotype was picked up many times. The rearrangement links TRBV28 to TRBJ2-3; 11 nucleotides match TRBD2. CDR1 is MDHEN, CDR2 SYDVKM, per germline. This CDR3 is 15 amino acids long. Losses at the gene ends were 3 bases for V and 6 bases for J; bases not matched to a gene: 5. The CDR3: CASSLVLAGVDTQYF. The CDR3 nucleotides read TGTGCCAGCAGTTTGGTACTAGCGGGAGTTGATACGCAGTATTTT. Full variable domain (remainder filled in from reference TRBV28 and TRBJ2-3): DVKVTQSSRYLVKRTGEKVFLECVQDMDHENMFWYRQDPGLGLRLIYFSYDVKMKEKGDIPEGYSVSREKKERFSLILESASTNQTSMYLCASSLVLAGVDTQYFGPGTRLTVL.

About this clonotype itself: This may be a read error: a much more frequent sequence differs by one nucleotide. This sequence joins TRBV7-9 and TRBJ2-5; 7 bases line up with TRBD2. The CDR3 contains 14 residues. Germline assignment: CDR1 SEHNR and CDR2 FQNEAQ (reference sequence). In nucleotides, the CDR3 is TGTGCCGGCAGCGAAACTAGCGCCCAAGAGACCCAGTACTTC. This codes for CAGSETSAQETQYF.

This clonotype was detected only a few times. The chain carries TRBV7-9 and TRBJ1-2; no firm D call. Germline CDR1 and CDR2: SEHNR and FQNEAQ (reference sequence). The germline V and J ends were trimmed by 5 bases and 2 bases, with 12 bases remaining between them. This CDR3 contains 14 residues. The CDR3, as DNA: TGTGCCAGCAGCGACCCGACTTCGAACTATGGCTACACCTTC. This encodes CASSDPTSNYGYTF.

With respect to this clonotype: A much larger clone differs by one base, so this may be a read error. The CDR3 end shows no conserved phenylalanine or tryptophan, and so a read error is likely. The rearrangement uses TRBV2 and TRBJ2-1; 13 bases map to TRBD2. The CDR3 consists of 17 residues. Germline loops: CDR1 SNHLY, CDR2 FYNNEI. The J segment lost 0 bases and the V segment lost 10 bases, leaving 9 bases of the junction unmatched. The DNA for the CDR3 is TGTGCCATCTTGGGACTAGCGGGGTCTAGCTCCTACAATGAGCAGTTCCTC. Residues: CAILGLAGSSSYNEQFL.

This clonotype was detected ten times or more. This chain links TRBV24-1 with TRBJ2-1; D unresolved. The CDR3 has 11 amino acids. Between the trimmed V and J ends, which lost 4 bases and 5 bases, there was a span of 2 bases. Germline V gene lookup returns CDR1 KGHDR and CDR2 SFDVKD. The CDR3 is CATSEHNEQFF. The CDR3 coding sequence is TGTGCCACCAGTGAGCACAATGAGCAGTTCTTC.

This clonotype was seen repeatedly, ten times or more. The chain combines TRBV27 with TRBJ2-7; 9 nucleotides agree with TRBD1. The V gene end was trimmed by 10 bases and the J gene end by 6 bases; junction bases not matched to a gene: 10. This CDR3 has 13 amino acids. Per germline, CDR1 MNHEY and CDR2 SMNVEV (reference sequence). The chain's CDR3 is CATAAGTGSEQYF. CDR3 coding DNA: TGTGCCACCGCAGCCGGGACAGGGAGCGAGCAGTACTTC.

This clonotype was counted many times. CDR3 coding DNA: TGCAGCGTAGTTCGGGAAGCGCTAGCGGGAAAAGATACGCAGTATTTT. Translated: CSVVREALAGKDTQYF. The V and J genes are TRBV29-1 and TRBJ2-3; 9 bases match TRBD2. The junction had 15 bases not matched to a gene; V was cut back by 6 bases and J by 5 bases. The CDR3 contains 16 residues. From germline, CDR1 is SQVTM and CDR2 ANQGSEA.

V gene TRBV2 combines with J gene TRBJ2-6; the D is unclear. The CDR3 length is 15 residues. Germline V gene sequence: CDR1 SNHLY, CDR2 FYNNEI. V was trimmed by 8 bases and J by 2 bases, leaving 13 bases between them. The CDR3 nucleotides are TGTGCCAGCCCCCCCGCAGGAGCTGGGGCCAACGTCCTGACTTTC. Translation gives CASPPAGAGANVLTF.

The rearrangement links TRBV10-3 to TRBJ1-2; a possible D gene is TRBD1 (5 bases). This CDR3 is built from 15 residues. CDR1 is ENHRY, CDR2 SYGVKD, per germline. Trimming shortened V by 6 bases and J by 7 bases, and 21 bases separated the two germline ends. CDR3 sequence reads: CAISPAGTKGGGYTF. The CDR3 region has the DNA TGTGCCATCAGCCCCGCTGGGACCAAAGGCGGTGGCTACACCTTC.

This clonotype was counted ten times or more. The CDR3 DNA follows: TGCAGTGCTGCGAGCGGGAAGAATGAGCAGTTCTTC. The encoded protein is CSAASGKNEQFF. J is TRBJ2-1 and V is TRBV20-1, with 7 bases that match TRBD2. The CDR3 loop spans 12 amino acids. In germline, CDR1 is DFQATT, CDR2 SNEGSKA (reference sequence). Losses at the gene ends were 5 bases for V and 7 bases for J; bases not matched to a gene: 5.

This clonotype was seen a handful of times. This rearrangement joins TRBV5-5 to TRBJ2-2; a weak D match, TRBD2 (7 bases). CDR1 and CDR2 (germline): SGHKS, YYEKEE (reference sequence). V dropped 2 bases and J dropped 4 bases, with 15 bases sitting between them. The CDR3 contains 16 residues. This chain's CDR3 is CASSLSGGRTTGELFF. As DNA, the CDR3 is TGTGCCAGCAGCTTATCGGGGGGCAGAACCACCGGGGAGCTGTTTTTT.

This clonotype was found a few times. The V gene is TRBV9, the J gene TRBJ2-7; D could derive from TRBD1 or TRBD2 (7 bases each). Germline V gene lookup returns CDR1 SGDLS and CDR2 YYNGEE. V gave up 5 bases and J gave up 0 bases, with 15 bases separating them. The CDR3 covers 15 residues. CDR3 in amino acids: CASSTERDSSYEQYF. The CDR3 DNA follows: TGTGCCAGCAGTACCGAGCGGGACAGCTCCTACGAGCAGTACTTC.

This clonotype was picked up many times. V gene TRBV2 combines with J gene TRBJ2-7, with 8 bases lining up with TRBD2. J was trimmed by 4 bases and V by 5 bases; bases with no gene match: 7. The CDR3 covers 14 residues. Germline CDR1 SNHLY, CDR2 FYNNEI. CDR3 loop: CASSPGLGMYEQYF. Here the CDR3 DNA reads TGTGCCAGCAGTCCGGGACTAGGGATGTACGAGCAGTACTTC.

This clonotype showed up many times. This chain connects TRBV15 to TRBJ2-1, with a weak D call TRBD2 (5 bases). The germline gives CDR1 LNHNV, CDR2 YYDKDF (reference sequence). The CDR3 spans 16 residues. V shed 3 bases and J shed 0 bases, with 12 bases lying between them. CDR3 amino acids: CATSSGSGSSYNEQFF. The CDR3 DNA is TGTGCCACCAGCAGTGGATCGGGAAGCTCCTACAATGAGCAGTTCTTC.

This clonotype was observed at least ten times. The J gene is TRBJ2-2, the V gene TRBV3-1, with 7 nucleotides matching TRBD2. Germline V gives CDR1 LGHDT, CDR2 YNNKEL (reference sequence). The V segment lost 1 base and the J segment 1 base; nucleotides outside the gene matches: 6. This CDR3 has 17 amino acids. The chain's CDR3 is CASSQVSGIGNTGELFF. In DNA, the CDR3 is TGTGCCAGCAGCCAAGTAAGCGGGATAGGGAACACCGGGGAGCTGTTTTTT.

This clonotype was found a few times. The rearrangement uses TRBV20-1 and TRBJ2-5; D perhaps matches TRBD2 (5 bases). The CDR3 extends over 14 amino acids. V was clipped by 3 bases and J by 5 bases, with 16 bases between them. CDR1 is DFQATT and CDR2 is SNEGSKA in the germline V gene (reference sequence). DNA for the CDR3: TGCAGTGCTAGTATCCGGCTAGCCGGGGAGACCCAGTACTTC. Its protein is CSASIRLAGETQYF.

This chain uses TRBV24-1 with TRBJ1-2, with D possibly being TRBD1 (5 bases). In germline, CDR1 is KGHDR, CDR2 SFDVKD. The V end lost 5 bases, the J end lost 7 bases, and 13 bases lay between the germline ends. The CDR3 covers 13 residues. In DNA form, the CDR3 reads TGTGCCACCAGTGGGGGGGGAACGGCTGGCTACACCTTC. Its translation: CATSGGGTAGYTF.

The gene calls are TRBV20-1 and TRBJ1-3; D gene ambiguous. The germline V gene encodes CDR1 DFQATT and CDR2 SNEGSKA (reference sequence). CDR3 length: 11 amino acids. The ends were cut back, 6 bases at V and 1 base at J, with 4 bases in the middle. In DNA form, the CDR3 reads TGCAGTGCCGCGTCTGGAAACACCATATATTTT. The encoded protein is CSAASGNTIYF.

The genes are TRBV11-2 and TRBJ1-6; 8 bases align to TRBD1. In germline, CDR1 is SGHAT, CDR2 FQNNGV. The CDR3 has 14 residues. Unmatched junction bases numbered 7, after V lost 5 bases and J lost 10 bases. The CDR3 nucleotides are TGTGCCAGCAGCGCGGACAGGGAAGCCTCACCCCTCCACTTT. It encodes CASSADREASPLHF.

The CDR3 protein is CASSIEGGELFF. In DNA, the CDR3 is TGTGCCAGTAGTATAGAGGGCGGGGAGCTGTTTTTT. V gene TRBV19 combines with J gene TRBJ2-2; D not resolved. The CDR3 is made up of 12 amino acids. Looked up from germline, CDR1 is LNHDA and CDR2 is SQIVND (reference sequence). Trimming took 0 bases from V and 7 from J, leaving 3 bases between them.

This clonotype was counted at least ten times. This sequence joins TRBV28 and TRBJ1-1; D may be TRBD1 (5 bases). Germline V gene sequence: CDR1 MDHEN, CDR2 SYDVKM. With 4 bases removed from V and 6 bases from J, the gap between germline ends came to 15 bases. The CDR3 sequence is 14 residues long. DNA of the CDR3: TGTGCCAGCAGTTGCACCGGGGCAGACGCTGAAGCTTTCTTT. Its translation: CASSCTGADAEAFF.

This clonotype was detected ten times or more. The chain uses TRBV2 and TRBJ2-2; D not certain. Germline CDR1 reads SNHLY; CDR2 reads FYNNEI. The ends were cut back, 3 bases at V and 2 bases at J, with 7 bases in the middle. This CDR3 region has 14 residues. CDR3 DNA sequence: TGTGCCAGCAGTGAGTTCTCAAACACCGGGGAGCTGTTTTTT. This encodes CASSEFSNTGELFF.